The present T cell receptor (beta chain) was sequenced within a study of OX40 agonist ivuxolimab in advanced cancers. Regarding the complete study: The costimulatory receptor OX40 (CD134) was targeted by ivuxolimab, a fully human IgG2 agonistic monoclonal antibody. Intravenous ivuxolimab was administered to patients every 2 weeks at six dose levels: 0.01, 0.1, 0.3, 1.5, 3 and 10 mg/kg. Of the roughly 52 dose-escalation patients, hepatocellular carcinoma was present in 19, melanoma in roughly 15, renal cell carcinoma in 9 and head and neck cancer in 9. A male proportion of around 81% and a mean age of roughly 55 years, ranging from 23 to 79, were recorded for the dose-escalation cohort. Prior anti-PD-1, anti-PD-L1 or anti-CTLA-4 therapy was permitted, and checkpoint inhibitors had been received by 30% to 40% of dose-escalation patients. Partial responses occurred in three dose-escalation patients, of whom one had hepatocellular carcinoma and two had cutaneous melanoma. Peripheral TCRbeta sequencing was intended to test whether TCR sequence diversity was altered and clonal T-cell expansion was caused by ivuxolimab. The monotherapy dose-escalation portion (N ≈ 56 patients) of the phase I ivuxolimab trial is reported in the paper. Study-wide findings and limitations: In the 0.1-3.0 mg/kg groups, partial responders were among the patients with the lowest normalized peripheral clonal expansion, particularly in CD8+ T cells. Low levels of normalized T-cell clonal expansion were also shown by some nonresponding patients. Antigen specificity was not determined for the clonally expanded peripheral T cells. Clonal expansion of both CD4+ and CD8+ blood T cells was observed from baseline to week 6 at doses 0.1 to 3.0 mg/kg. After ivuxolimab, more expanded clones were found on average in CD8+ T cells than in CD4+ T cells.

For this clone: Its antigen is currently not known. No base quality information exists; no much larger clone differs at one position.

Patients with a history of autoimmune disease or receiving systemic immunosuppression were excluded from the trial. Peripheral blood for TCR sequencing was collected from all dose cohorts at baseline, on cycle 4 day 1, and on cycle 7 day 1. The samples were taken from a phase I, first-in-human, multicenter, open-label dose-escalation trial of ivuxolimab. Adults with locally advanced or metastatic melanoma, renal cell, hepatocellular, or head and neck squamous cell carcinoma were enrolled in the trial. Before TCR sequencing, CD4+ T cells and CD8+ T cells were sorted from peripheral blood as separate populations. Genomic DNA was isolated from the sorted cells so that the TCRbeta CDR3 region could be sequenced. The immunoSEQ Assay was used to sequence the TCRbeta CDR3 regions. TCRdb stores this immuneACCESS table with in-frame sequences only. Part of the clones is absent; in the studies checked, under half of the shortfall reflects unresolved V genes, and no reason is known for the rest. This sample holds about 47,000 clones; around 84% were observed only once. The top ten hold approximately 22% of the sample.

V is pared back by 1 base and J by 0 bases, with 13 bases lying between the germline termini. Per the germline V gene, SGHVS is the CDR1 and FNYEAQ is the CDR2. The CDR3 goes from the cysteine to the phenylalanine over 16 residues. The kept DNA is CDR3 alone, 48 bases in frame from the first base. This sample comprised CD4+ or CD8+ T cells sorted from blood, obtained in a trial of the OX40 agonist ivuxolimab. The TCR comes from an adult with an advanced solid tumor such as melanoma, head and neck, liver or kidney cancer. The rearranged segments are TRBV7-6 and TRBJ2-7; D gene: possibly TRBD2, on 5 matching bases. In nucleotides, the sequence is TGTGCCAGCAGCTTAGAGCCCCGGGGAGCCTCCTACGAGCAGTACTTC. This sequence encodes CASSLEPRGASYEQYF.